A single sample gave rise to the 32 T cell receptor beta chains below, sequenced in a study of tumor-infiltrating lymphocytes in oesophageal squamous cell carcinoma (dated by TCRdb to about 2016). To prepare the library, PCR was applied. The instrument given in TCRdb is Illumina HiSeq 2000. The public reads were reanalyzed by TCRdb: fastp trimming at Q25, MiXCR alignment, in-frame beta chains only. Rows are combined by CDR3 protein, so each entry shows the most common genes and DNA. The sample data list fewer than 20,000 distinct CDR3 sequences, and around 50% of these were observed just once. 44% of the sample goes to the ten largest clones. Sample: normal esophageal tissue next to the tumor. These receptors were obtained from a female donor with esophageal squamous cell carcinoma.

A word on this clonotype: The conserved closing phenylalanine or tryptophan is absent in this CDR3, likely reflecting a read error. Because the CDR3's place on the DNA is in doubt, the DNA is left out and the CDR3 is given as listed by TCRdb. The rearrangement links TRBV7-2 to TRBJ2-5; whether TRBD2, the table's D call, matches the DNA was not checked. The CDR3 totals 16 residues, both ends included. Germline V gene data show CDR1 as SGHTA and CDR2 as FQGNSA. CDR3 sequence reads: CASSPRLSEETQYFGN.

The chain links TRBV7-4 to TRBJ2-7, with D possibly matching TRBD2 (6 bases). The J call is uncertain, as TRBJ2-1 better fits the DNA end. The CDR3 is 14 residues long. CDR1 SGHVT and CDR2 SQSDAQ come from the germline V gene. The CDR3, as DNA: TGTGCCAGCAGCTTAGGCGGGACTTACAATGAGCAGTTCTTC. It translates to CASSLGGTYNEQFF.

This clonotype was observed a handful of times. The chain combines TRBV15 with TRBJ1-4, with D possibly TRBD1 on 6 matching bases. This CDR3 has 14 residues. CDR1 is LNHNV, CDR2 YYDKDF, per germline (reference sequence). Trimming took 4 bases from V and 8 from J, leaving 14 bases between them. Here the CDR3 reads CATSTGTFGEKLFF. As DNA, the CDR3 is TGTGCCACCAGCACAGGGACATTTGGGGAAAAACTGTTTTTT.

This chain's CDR3 is CASTRTPTETQYF. The DNA of the CDR3 is TGTGCCAGCACCAGGACCCCTACGGAGACCCAGTACTTC. The genes are TRBV27 and TRBJ2-5; D not resolved. From germline, CDR1 is MNHEY and CDR2 SMNVEV (reference sequence). The CDR3 extends over 13 amino acids. V was pared by 7 bases and J by 5 bases, with 14 bases between.

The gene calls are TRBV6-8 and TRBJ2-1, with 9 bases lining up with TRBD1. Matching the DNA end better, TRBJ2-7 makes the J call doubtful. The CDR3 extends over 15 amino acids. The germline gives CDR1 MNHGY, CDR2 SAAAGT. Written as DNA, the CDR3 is TGTGCCAGCAGTTACTCCCGGGACAGGGCCTACGAGCAGTACTTC. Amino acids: CASSYSRDRAYEQYF.

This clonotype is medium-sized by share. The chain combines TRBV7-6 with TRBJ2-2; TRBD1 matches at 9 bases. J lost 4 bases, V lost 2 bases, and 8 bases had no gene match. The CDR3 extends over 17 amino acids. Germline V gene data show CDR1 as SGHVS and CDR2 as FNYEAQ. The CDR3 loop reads CASSLRAPTGGTGELFF. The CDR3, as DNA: TGTGCCAGCAGCTTAAGGGCTCCGACAGGGGGCACCGGGGAGCTGTTTTTT.

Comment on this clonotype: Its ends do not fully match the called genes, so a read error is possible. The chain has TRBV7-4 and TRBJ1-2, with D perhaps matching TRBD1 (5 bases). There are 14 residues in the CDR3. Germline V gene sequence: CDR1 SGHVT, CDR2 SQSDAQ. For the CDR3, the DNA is TGTGCCAGCCGCCCAGGGTGGGGTAACTATGCCTACACCTTC. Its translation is CASRPGWGNYAYTF.

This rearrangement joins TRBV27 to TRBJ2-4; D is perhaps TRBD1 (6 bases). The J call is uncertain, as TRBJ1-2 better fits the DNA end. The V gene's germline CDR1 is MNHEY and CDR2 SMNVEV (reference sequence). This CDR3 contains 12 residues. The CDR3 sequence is CASKGGDYGYTF. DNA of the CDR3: TGTGCCAGTAAGGGGGGCGACTATGGCTACACCTTC.

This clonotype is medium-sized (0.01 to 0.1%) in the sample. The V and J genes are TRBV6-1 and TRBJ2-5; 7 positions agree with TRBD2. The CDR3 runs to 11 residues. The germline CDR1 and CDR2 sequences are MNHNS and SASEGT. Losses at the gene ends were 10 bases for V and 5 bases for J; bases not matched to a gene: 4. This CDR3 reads CATQGGETQYF. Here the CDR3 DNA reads TGTGCCACCCAGGGAGGGGAGACCCAGTACTTC.

The CDR3 here is CASSINWGGGNEQYF. The CDR3 DNA reads as TGTGCCAGTAGTATAAATTGGGGAGGAGGAAACGAGCAGTACTTC. The chain joins TRBV19 to TRBJ2-5; the D gene is possibly TRBD2 (6 bases). Near its end, the DNA agrees better with TRBJ2-7, so the J call may be wrong. From germline, CDR1 is LNHDA and CDR2 SQIVND (reference sequence). The CDR3 extends over 15 amino acids.

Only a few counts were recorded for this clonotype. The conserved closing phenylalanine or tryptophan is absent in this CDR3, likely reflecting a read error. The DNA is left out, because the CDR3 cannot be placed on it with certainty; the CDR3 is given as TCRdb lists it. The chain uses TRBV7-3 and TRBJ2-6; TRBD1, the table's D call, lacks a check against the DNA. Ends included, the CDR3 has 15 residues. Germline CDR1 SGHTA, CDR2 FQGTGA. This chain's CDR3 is CASSLTAGNEQFFGA.

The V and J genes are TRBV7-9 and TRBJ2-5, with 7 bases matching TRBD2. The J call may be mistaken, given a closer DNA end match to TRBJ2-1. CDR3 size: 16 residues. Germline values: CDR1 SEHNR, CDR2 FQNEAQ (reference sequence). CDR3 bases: TGTGCCAGCAGCTTAGCGGGAGGGTCTCGGGGGAATGAGCAGTTCTTC. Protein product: CASSLAGGSRGNEQFF.

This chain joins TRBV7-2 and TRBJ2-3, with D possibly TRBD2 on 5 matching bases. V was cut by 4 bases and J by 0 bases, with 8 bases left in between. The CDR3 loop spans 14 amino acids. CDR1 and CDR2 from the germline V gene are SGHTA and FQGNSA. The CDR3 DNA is TGTGCCAGCAGCTCGGTAGCGAGCACAGATACGCAGTATTTT. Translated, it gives CASSSVASTDTQYF.

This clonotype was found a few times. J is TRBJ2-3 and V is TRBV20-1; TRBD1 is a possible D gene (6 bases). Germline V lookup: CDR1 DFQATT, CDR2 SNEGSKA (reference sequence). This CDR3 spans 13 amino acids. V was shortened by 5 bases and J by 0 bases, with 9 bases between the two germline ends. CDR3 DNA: TGCAGTGCTGGGACACCAAGCACAGATACGCAGTATTTT. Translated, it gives CSAGTPSTDTQYF.

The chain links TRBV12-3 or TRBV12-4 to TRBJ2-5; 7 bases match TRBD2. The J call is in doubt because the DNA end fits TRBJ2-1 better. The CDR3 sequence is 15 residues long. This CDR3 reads CASSFEGGHYNEQFF. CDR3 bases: TGTGCCAGCAGTTTTGAGGGAGGGCATTACAATGAGCAGTTCTTC.

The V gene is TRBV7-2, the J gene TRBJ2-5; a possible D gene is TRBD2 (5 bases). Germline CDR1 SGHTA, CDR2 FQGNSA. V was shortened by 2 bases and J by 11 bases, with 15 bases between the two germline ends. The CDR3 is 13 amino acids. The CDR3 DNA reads TGTGCCAGCAGCTTACCGCAAGCGGATACGCAGTACTTC. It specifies CASSLPQADTQYF.

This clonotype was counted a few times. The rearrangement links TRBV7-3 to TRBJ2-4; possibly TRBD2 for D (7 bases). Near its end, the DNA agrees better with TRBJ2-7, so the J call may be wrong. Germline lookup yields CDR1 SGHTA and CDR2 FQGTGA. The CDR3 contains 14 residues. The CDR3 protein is CASSPRGGDHEQYF. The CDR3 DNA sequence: TGTGCCAGCAGCCCGAGGGGGGGGGACCACGAGCAGTACTTC.

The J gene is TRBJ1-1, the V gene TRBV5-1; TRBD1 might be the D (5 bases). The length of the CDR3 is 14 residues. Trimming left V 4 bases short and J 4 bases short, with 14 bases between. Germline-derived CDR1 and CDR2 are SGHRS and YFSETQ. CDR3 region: CASSLLGGGTEAFF. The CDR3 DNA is TGCGCCAGCAGCCTGCTTGGGGGGGGCACTGAAGCTTTCTTT.

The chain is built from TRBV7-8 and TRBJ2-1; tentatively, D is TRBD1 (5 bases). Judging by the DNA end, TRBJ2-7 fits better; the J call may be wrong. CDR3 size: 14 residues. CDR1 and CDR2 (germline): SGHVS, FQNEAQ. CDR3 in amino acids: CASSLGPGNYEQYF. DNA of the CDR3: TGTGCCAGCAGCTTAGGGCCAGGGAACTACGAGCAGTACTTC.

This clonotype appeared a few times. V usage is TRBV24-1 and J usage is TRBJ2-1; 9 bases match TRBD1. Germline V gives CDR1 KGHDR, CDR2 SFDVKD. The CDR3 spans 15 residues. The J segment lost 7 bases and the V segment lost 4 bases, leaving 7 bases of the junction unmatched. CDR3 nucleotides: TGTGCCACCAGTGACCCGGGACAGGGATGGAATGAGCAGTTCTTC. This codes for CATSDPGQGWNEQFF.

CDR3 sequence (DNA): TGTGCCAGCAGTACGGGACAGCAACACTCCTACGAGCAGTACTTC. Translated, it gives CASSTGQQHSYEQYF. This chain uses TRBV28 with TRBJ2-4; 7 bases fit TRBD1. The end of the DNA fits TRBJ2-7 better, so the J call may be wrong. The length of the CDR3 is 15 residues. Germline assignment: CDR1 MDHEN and CDR2 SYDVKM.

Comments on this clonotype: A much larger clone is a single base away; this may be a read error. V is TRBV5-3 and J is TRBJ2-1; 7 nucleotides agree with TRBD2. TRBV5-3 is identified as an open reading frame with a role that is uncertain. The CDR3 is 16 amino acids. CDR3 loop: CASSLRGGTGSYEQFF. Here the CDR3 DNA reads TGTGCCAGCAGCTTGCGCGGGGGAACGGGGTCCTACGAGCAGTTCTTC.

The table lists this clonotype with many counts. CDR3 in DNA: TGTGCCAGCAGTTTTGGAGGGGCCCGCGAGCAGTACTTC. This gives the protein CASSFGGAREQYF. This chain links TRBV12-3 or TRBV12-4 with TRBJ2-7; TRBD2 is a possible D gene (6 bases). There are 13 residues in the CDR3. V was clipped by 3 bases and J by 6 bases, with 12 bases between them.

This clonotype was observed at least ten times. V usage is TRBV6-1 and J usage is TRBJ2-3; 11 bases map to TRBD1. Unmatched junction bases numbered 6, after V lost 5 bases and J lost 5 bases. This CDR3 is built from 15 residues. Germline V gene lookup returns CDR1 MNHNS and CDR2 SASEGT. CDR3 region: CASSSRDRGIDTQYF. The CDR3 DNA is TGTGCCAGCAGTTCCCGGGACAGGGGGATAGATACGCAGTATTTT.

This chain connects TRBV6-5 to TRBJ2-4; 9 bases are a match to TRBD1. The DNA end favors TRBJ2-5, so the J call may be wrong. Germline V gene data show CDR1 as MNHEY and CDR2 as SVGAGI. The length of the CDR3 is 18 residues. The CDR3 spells CASIRTLRGQGGVETQYF. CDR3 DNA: TGTGCCAGCATTAGAACCCTACGGGGACAGGGAGGGGTTGAGACCCAGTACTTC.

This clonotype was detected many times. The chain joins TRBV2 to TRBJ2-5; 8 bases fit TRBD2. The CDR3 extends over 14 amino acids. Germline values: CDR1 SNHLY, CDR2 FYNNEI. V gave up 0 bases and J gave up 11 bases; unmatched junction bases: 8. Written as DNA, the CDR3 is TGTGCCAGCAGTGAAGCGCTTCGGACTAGCCAGCAGTACTTC. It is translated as CASSEALRTSQQYF. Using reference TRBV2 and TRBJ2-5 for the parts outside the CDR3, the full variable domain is EPEVTQTPSHQVTQMGQEVILRCVPISNHLYFYWYRQILGQKVEFLVSFYNNEISEKSEIFDDQFSVERPDGSNFTLKIRSTKLEDSAMYFCASSEALRTSQQYFGPGTRLLVL.

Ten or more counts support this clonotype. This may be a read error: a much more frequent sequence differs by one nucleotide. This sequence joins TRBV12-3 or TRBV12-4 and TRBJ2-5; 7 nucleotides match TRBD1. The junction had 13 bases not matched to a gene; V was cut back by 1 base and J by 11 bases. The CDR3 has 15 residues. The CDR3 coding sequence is TGTGCCAGCAGTTTAGGGGACAGTTCCTACAATGAGCAGTACTTC. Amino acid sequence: CASSLGDSSYNEQYF.

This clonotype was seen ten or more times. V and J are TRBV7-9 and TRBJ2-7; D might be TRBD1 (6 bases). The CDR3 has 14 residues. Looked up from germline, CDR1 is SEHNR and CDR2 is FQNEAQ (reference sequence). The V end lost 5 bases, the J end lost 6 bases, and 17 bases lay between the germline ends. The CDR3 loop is CASSHRDTLAEQYF. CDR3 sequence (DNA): TGTGCCAGCAGCCACCGGGACACCCTCGCCGAGCAGTACTTC. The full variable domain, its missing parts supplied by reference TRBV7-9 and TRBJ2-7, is DTGVSQNPRHKITKRGQNVTFRCDPISEHNRLYWYRQTLGQGPEFLTYFQNEAQLEKSRLLSDRFSAERPKGSFSTLEIQRTEQGDSAMYLCASSHRDTLAEQYFGPGTRLTVT.

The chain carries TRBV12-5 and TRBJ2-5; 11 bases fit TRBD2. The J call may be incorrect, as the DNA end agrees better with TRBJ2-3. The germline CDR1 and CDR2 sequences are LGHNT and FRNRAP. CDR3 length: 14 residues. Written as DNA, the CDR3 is TGTGCTAGTGGTCCGGGACTAGCGGTCGATACGCAGTATTTT. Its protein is CASGPGLAVDTQYF.

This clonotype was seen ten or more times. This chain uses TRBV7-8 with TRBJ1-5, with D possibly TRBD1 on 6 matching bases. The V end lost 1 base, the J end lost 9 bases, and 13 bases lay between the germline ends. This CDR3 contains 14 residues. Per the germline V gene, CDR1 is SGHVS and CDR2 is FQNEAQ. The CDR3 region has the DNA TGTGCCAGCAGCTTAGGAGGGGGGGGTGGGCCCCAGCATTTT. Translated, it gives CASSLGGGGGPQHF.

The CDR3 sequence is CASSRTGAGFNEQFF. As DNA, the CDR3 is TGTGCCAGCAGCCGGACAGGGGCCGGATTTAATGAGCAGTTCTTC. J is TRBJ2-3 and V is TRBV7-2; 9 bases match TRBD1. The J call could be wrong; TRBJ2-1 is a better fit for the DNA end. The CDR3 has 15 residues. Germline CDR1 is SGHTA and CDR2 is FQGNSA.

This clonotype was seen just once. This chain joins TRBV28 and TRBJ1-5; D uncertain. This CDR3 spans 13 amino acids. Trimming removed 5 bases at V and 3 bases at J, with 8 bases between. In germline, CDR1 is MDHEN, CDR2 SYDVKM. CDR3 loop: CASSRAFNQPQHF. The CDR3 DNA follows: TGTGCCAGCAGTCGGGCCTTCAATCAGCCCCAGCATTTT.